The next 32 T cell receptor beta chains were all read from a single sample in a study of shared clonotypes between healthy human individuals. TCRdb keeps only in-frame clones here, not all; method: immunoSEQ multiplex PCR. Of 490,000 or so clones in the sample, roughly 85% were seen once. Sequencing was done on a sample of PBMCs. The receptors derive from a woman aged 40 to 55 in good health. Some clones in this sample may be carry-over from other donors' samples.

The chain links TRBV28 to TRBJ1-3, with D possibly TRBD1 on 6 matching bases. Germline assignment: CDR1 MDHEN and CDR2 SYDVKM. Trimming took 7 bases from V and 4 from J, leaving 20 bases between them. The CDR3 runs 16 residues. The CDR3 spells CASIQRGADRGNTIYF. In DNA form, the CDR3 reads TGTGCCAGCATTCAGAGGGGGGCCGACAGGGGAAACACCATATATTTT.

The chain links TRBV28 to TRBJ2-2, with 13 bases matching TRBD2. Germline CDR1 and CDR2: MDHEN and SYDVKM. J was trimmed by 7 bases and V by 6 bases; bases with no gene match: 8. CDR3 length: 16 residues. The CDR3 region is CASSQLAGGLGGELFF. The CDR3 DNA follows: TGTGCCAGCAGCCAACTAGCGGGAGGGCTTGGCGGGGAGCTGTTTTTT.

This clone turned up a few times. The chain joins TRBV10-3 to TRBJ2-3; 8 bases line up with TRBD2. V gave up 4 bases and J gave up 4 bases; unmatched junction bases: 10. Germline V CDR1 and CDR2: ENHRY, SYGVKD. The CDR3 has 16 residues. The CDR3 sequence is CAISGGAGVNADTQYF. The CDR3 coding sequence is TGTGCCATCAGTGGAGGAGCGGGAGTGAACGCAGATACGCAGTATTTT.

On this clone: It may be a read error: a sequence one base away is much more abundant. The CDR3 is CASSVGGENQPRHF. As DNA, the CDR3 is TGTGCCAGCTCTGTGGGAGGGGAGAATCAGCCCCGGCATTTT. The J gene is TRBJ1-5, the V gene TRBV6-1; maybe TRBD1 (5 bases). This CDR3 is built from 14 residues. Per the germline V gene, CDR1 is MNHNS and CDR2 is SASEGT.

This chain connects TRBV7-8 to TRBJ2-2; D perhaps matches TRBD1 (6 bases). The CDR3 totals 15 residues. The germline V and J ends were trimmed by 3 bases and 3 bases, with 11 bases remaining between them. Germline V gene data show CDR1 as SGHVS and CDR2 as FQNEAQ. DNA of the CDR3: TGTGCCAGCAGCTTCCACAGGGATGACACCGGGGAGCTGTTTTTT. Encoded protein: CASSFHRDDTGELFF.

The chain is built from TRBV25-1 and TRBJ2-7; D call uncertain. There are 12 residues in the CDR3. V lost 3 bases and J 7 bases, leaving 10 bases between the germline ends. Germline V gene data show CDR1 as MGHDK and CDR2 as SYGVNS. The CDR3 loop is CASSDPTREQYF. For the CDR3, the DNA is TGTGCCAGCAGTGACCCCACAAGAGAGCAGTACTTC.

A note on this clone: This likely reflects a read error, since a far larger clone is one base away. V is TRBV4-3 and J is TRBJ1-4; 7 nucleotides agree with TRBD1. The V gene end was trimmed by 8 bases and the J gene end by 8 bases; junction bases not matched to a gene: 14. Per germline, CDR1 LGHNA and CDR2 YSLEER. The CDR3 runs 15 residues. As DNA, the CDR3 is TGCGCCAGCGGCCGAGAGACAGGGAAGGAAGAAAAACTGTTTTTT. Translation: CASGRETGKEEKLFF.

V gene TRBV5-1 combines with J gene TRBJ2-3, with 11 nucleotides matching TRBD2. This CDR3 has 17 residues. Germline CDR1 reads SGHRS; CDR2 reads YFSETQ. Unmatched junction bases numbered 7, after V lost 0 bases and J lost 4 bases. Here the CDR3 DNA reads TGCGCCAGCAGCTTGGTTACTAGCGGGAGTTCGTCAGATACGCAGTATTTT. This gives the protein CASSLVTSGSSSDTQYF. The whole variable domain, remainder taken from reference TRBV5-1 and TRBJ2-3, is KAGVTQTPRYLIKTRGQQVTLSCSPISGHRSVSWYQQTPGQGLQFLFEYFSETQRNKGNFPGRFSGRQFSNSRSEMNVSTLELGDSALYLCASSLVTSGSSSDTQYFGPGTRLTVL.

This sequence joins TRBV9 and TRBJ2-3; D is unresolved. Between the trimmed V and J ends, which lost 0 bases and 6 bases, there was a span of 11 bases. There are 14 residues in the CDR3. CDR1 SGDLS and CDR2 YYNGEE come from the germline V gene. CDR3 loop: CASSVGFSGDTQYF. In nucleotides, the CDR3 is TGTGCCAGCAGCGTAGGTTTTAGTGGCGATACGCAGTATTTT.

This clone was counted ten times or more. The chain uses TRBV5-4 and TRBJ1-2; D gene ambiguous. Germline V lookup: CDR1 SGHNT, CDR2 YYREEE (reference sequence). V lost 4 bases and J lost 5, with 15 bases in between. The CDR3 contains 14 residues. CDR3 amino acids: CASSPLESGYGYTF. DNA for the CDR3: TGTGCCAGCAGCCCGTTGGAATCCGGTTATGGCTACACCTTC.

This chain uses TRBV4-1 with TRBJ2-7, with a tentative D call TRBD2 (6 bases). This CDR3 has 13 residues. Trimming removed 0 bases at V and 5 bases at J, with 8 bases between. Germline V gene lookup returns CDR1 MGHRA and CDR2 YSYEKL. CDR3 sequence (DNA): TGCGCCAGCAGCCAAGATGGCGGGGACGAGCAGTACTTC. Residues: CASSQDGGDEQYF.

Turning to this clone: The junction departs from germline at one end; a sequencing error may be responsible. This sequence joins TRBV7-7 and TRBJ1-1; D gene unclear. This CDR3 region has 13 residues. Germline values: CDR1 SSHAT, CDR2 FNYEAQ (reference sequence). This CDR3 reads CASSLAWGTEAFF. The CDR3 nucleotides are TGTGCTAGCAGCTTAGCCTGGGGAACTGAAGCTTTCTTT.

The chain is built from TRBV6-6 and TRBJ2-5; 9 bases fit TRBD2. The J call may be incorrect, as the DNA end agrees better with TRBJ2-7. The CDR3 extends over 14 amino acids. From germline, CDR1 is MNHNY and CDR2 SVGAGI (reference sequence). This CDR3 is CASSPASGTYEQYF. CDR3 bases: TGTGCCAGCAGTCCGGCTAGCGGGACCTACGAGCAGTACTTC.

This clone was picked up many times. The rearrangement joins TRBV2 to TRBJ2-1, with TRBD1 matching over 8 bases. The CDR3 totals 15 residues. Germline CDR1 SNHLY, CDR2 FYNNEI. V shed 6 bases, J shed 4 bases, and the junction held 8 bases outside the gene matches. CDR3: CASRRGTGGYNEQFF. The CDR3 DNA reads as TGTGCCAGCAGGAGGGGGACAGGCGGATACAATGAGCAGTTCTTC.

The chain combines TRBV7-2 with TRBJ1-4; possibly TRBD1 for D (5 bases). The CDR3 is 13 residues long. V dropped 3 bases and J dropped 8 bases, with 10 bases sitting between them. The V gene's germline CDR1 is SGHTA and CDR2 FQGNSA. CDR3 loop: CASSFVGGEKLFF. CDR3 DNA: TGTGCCAGCAGCTTTGTGGGGGGGGAAAAACTGTTTTTT. The entire variable domain, with the rest obtained from reference TRBV7-2 and TRBJ1-4, is as follows: GAGVSQSPSNKVTEKGKDVELRCDPISGHTALYWYRQSLGQGLEFLIYFQGNSAPDKSGLPSDRFSAERTGGSVSTLTIQRTQQEDSAVYLCASSFVGGEKLFFGSGTQLSVL.

The V gene is TRBV27, the J gene TRBJ2-1; no clear D gene. V lost 6 bases to trimming and J lost 1 base, with 7 bases between them. This CDR3 comprises 13 residues. CDR1 is MNHEY, CDR2 SMNVEV, per germline (reference sequence). The CDR3 loop reads CASRRVSYNEQFF. CDR3 in DNA: TGTGCCAGCAGAAGAGTGTCCTACAATGAGCAGTTCTTC.

The V call is TRBV15, the J call TRBJ2-3; 9 bases align to TRBD1. V lost 1 base to trimming and J lost 2 bases; unmatched junction nucleotides: 7. The length of the CDR3 is 17 residues. The germline V gene has CDR1 LNHNV and CDR2 YYDKDF (reference sequence). CDR3 loop: CATSRAAGTGPTDTQYF. The CDR3 DNA is TGTGCCACCAGCAGAGCCGCCGGGACAGGGCCCACAGATACGCAGTATTTT.

The rearrangement links TRBV6-6 to TRBJ1-2; unclear D gene. The V end lost 6 bases, the J end lost 5 bases, and 13 bases lay between the germline ends. CDR1 and CDR2 from the germline V gene are MNHNY and SVGAGI (reference sequence). CDR3 length: 13 residues. CDR3 sequence reads: CASRPGLDYGYTF. The CDR3 nucleotides read TGTGCCAGCAGACCCGGACTGGATTATGGCTACACCTTC.

J is TRBJ1-3 and V is TRBV28, with D hard to call. Germline-derived CDR1 and CDR2 are MDHEN and SYDVKM. This CDR3 spans 13 amino acids. V lost 5 bases and J lost 1, with 6 bases in between. The CDR3 DNA is TGTGCCAGCAGTGACTTTTCTGGAAACACCATATATTTT. This translates into CASSDFSGNTIYF. The full variable domain, completed using reference TRBV28 and TRBJ1-3, is DVKVTQSSRYLVKRTGEKVFLECVQDMDHENMFWYRQDPGLGLRLIYFSYDVKMKEKGDIPEGYSVSREKKERFSLILESASTNQTSMYLCASSDFSGNTIYFGEGSWLTVV.

J is TRBJ2-2 and V is TRBV27, with 10 bases matching TRBD1. Germline V gene lookup returns CDR1 MNHEY and CDR2 SMNVEV (reference sequence). Trimming took 6 bases from V and 6 from J; bases not matched to a gene: 7. The CDR3 is 15 amino acids. The CDR3 reads CASRQTGGAAGELFF. The CDR3 DNA reads as TGTGCCAGCAGGCAGACAGGGGGCGCGGCCGGGGAGCTGTTTTTT.

The V and J genes are TRBV7-9 and TRBJ1-4, with D possibly TRBD1 on 5 matching bases. The CDR3 is 15 amino acids. Trimming cost V 5 bases and J 8 bases, with 18 bases left between them. Germline CDR1 is SEHNR and CDR2 is FQNEAQ (reference sequence). CDR3 amino acids: CASSRSEGLREKLFF. CDR3 nucleotides: TGTGCCAGCAGCCGGAGCGAGGGGCTAAGAGAAAAACTGTTTTTT.

This clone was seen a few times. Other DNA sequences in this sample translate to the same CDR3. The chain combines TRBV2 with TRBJ2-3; weak D call: TRBD2 (6 bases). V was shortened by 1 base and J by 1 base, with 6 bases between the two germline ends. The germline V gene encodes CDR1 SNHLY and CDR2 FYNNEI. This CDR3 is 14 amino acids long. The CDR3 DNA is TGTGCCAGCAGTGAAGGGGGGGGCACAGATACGCAGTATTTT. It codes for CASSEGGGTDTQYF.

This CDR3 is CASSKGTATGELFF. The CDR3 region has the DNA TGTGCCAGCAGCAAAGGGACAGCCACCGGGGAGCTGTTTTTT. The J gene is TRBJ2-2, the V gene TRBV11-3, with 7 positions matching TRBD1. Trimming at V came to 5 bases and at J to 4 bases, leaving 4 bases not matched to a gene. Germline CDR1 and CDR2: SGHNT and YENEEA. CDR3 size: 14 residues.

The chain links TRBV4-3 to TRBJ2-3; the match to TRBD2 covers 7 bases. CDR1 and CDR2 (germline): LGHNA, YSLEER. The ends lost 1 base at V and 4 bases at J; junction bases unmatched: 5. The CDR3 loop spans 15 amino acids. The CDR3 is CASSQGLAPADTQYF. CDR3 DNA: TGCGCCAGCAGCCAAGGACTAGCCCCGGCAGATACGCAGTATTTT.

Concerning this clone itself: The same CDR3 is also encoded by other DNA sequences in this sample. The chain is built from TRBV18 and TRBJ2-7; the match to TRBD2 covers 11 bases. Unmatched junction bases numbered 3, after V lost 5 bases and J lost 3 bases. There are 14 residues in the CDR3. Germline CDR1 is KGHSH and CDR2 is LQKENI. Here the CDR3 DNA reads TGTGCCAGCTCATCCGGGACTAGCGGCTACGAGCAGTACTTC. Translating it yields CASSSGTSGYEQYF.

The V call is TRBV5-1, the J call TRBJ2-3, with 12 bases matching TRBD2. The V and J ends lost 0 bases and 4 bases, in that order; junction bases with no gene match: 6. There are 17 residues in the CDR3. Germline V lookup: CDR1 SGHRS, CDR2 YFSETQ. As DNA, the CDR3 is TGCGCCAGCAGCTTGGCCCGACTAGCGGGAGCTCCAGATACGCAGTATTTT. Protein sequence: CASSLARLAGAPDTQYF.

This rearrangement joins TRBV18 to TRBJ2-7; D might be TRBD2 (6 bases). Germline values: CDR1 KGHSH, CDR2 LQKENI. The V end was cut by 2 bases, the J end by 3 bases, with 14 bases between. The CDR3 has 15 amino acids. CDR3 in amino acids: CASSPDRASVYEQYF. CDR3 in DNA: TGTGCCAGCTCACCAGATCGGGCTAGCGTCTACGAGCAGTACTTC. The whole variable domain, remainder taken from reference TRBV18 and TRBJ2-7, is NAGVMQNPRHLVRRRGQEARLRCSPMKGHSHVYWYRQLPEEGLKFMVYLQKENIIDESGMPKERFSAEFPKEGPSILRIQQVVRGDSAAYFCASSPDRASVYEQYFGPGTRLTVT.

This clone has just a few counts. This chain connects TRBV27 to TRBJ2-3; D may correspond to TRBD1 or TRBD2 (5 bases each). The ends were cut back, 6 bases at V and 2 bases at J, with 15 bases in the middle. CDR1 MNHEY and CDR2 SMNVEV come from the germline V gene (reference sequence). The length of the CDR3 is 15 residues. CDR3 sequence (DNA): TGTGCCAGCAGCGAGAGGGACCGACTCACAGATACGCAGTATTTT. This translates into CASSERDRLTDTQYF.

The chain recombines TRBV27 with TRBJ2-5; a weak D match, TRBD2 (7 bases). Germline V gene sequence: CDR1 MNHEY, CDR2 SMNVEV (reference sequence). This CDR3 contains 16 residues. Between the trimmed V and J ends, which lost 4 bases and 5 bases, there was a span of 20 bases. The CDR3 protein is CASSSPGAGARETQYF. Written as DNA, the CDR3 is TGTGCCAGCAGTTCCCCGGGGGCGGGAGCGAGGGAGACCCAGTACTTC.

This clone has just one count. The chain combines TRBV30 with TRBJ2-5, with 9 bases identical to TRBD2. This CDR3 has 14 residues. Germline CDR1 GTSNPN, CDR2 SVGIG (reference sequence). V gave up 4 bases and J gave up 3 bases; unmatched junction bases: 6. In nucleotides, the CDR3 is TGTGCCTGGACAAGGACTAGCGCCGAAGAGACCCAGTACTTC. Residues: CAWTRTSAEETQYF.

This chain joins TRBV15 and TRBJ2-5; tentatively, D is TRBD1 or TRBD2 (6 bases each). This CDR3 region has 14 residues. V was cut by 2 bases and J by 5 bases, with 12 bases left in between. CDR1 is LNHNV, CDR2 YYDKDF, per germline (reference sequence). This chain's CDR3 is CATSRLTGRETQYF. CDR3 nucleotide sequence: TGTGCCACCAGCAGACTTACAGGGAGGGAGACCCAGTACTTC. The full variable domain, with the rest looked up from reference TRBV15 and TRBJ2-5, is DAMVIQNPRYQVTQFGKPVTLSCSQTLNHNVMYWYQQKSSQAPKLLFHYYDKDFNNEADTPDNFQSRRPNTSFCFLDIRSPGLGDTAMYLCATSRLTGRETQYFGPGTRLLVL.

This chain joins TRBV7-3 and TRBJ2-1, with a possible D match to TRBD2 (5 bases). The V gene lost 2 bases and the J gene lost 3 bases, with 11 bases spanning the gap. This CDR3 contains 15 residues. Germline assignment: CDR1 SGHTA and CDR2 FQGTGA. The CDR3 here is CASSLGSALYNEQFF. The CDR3 DNA sequence: TGTGCCAGCAGCTTAGGTAGCGCTCTCTACAATGAGCAGTTCTTC.